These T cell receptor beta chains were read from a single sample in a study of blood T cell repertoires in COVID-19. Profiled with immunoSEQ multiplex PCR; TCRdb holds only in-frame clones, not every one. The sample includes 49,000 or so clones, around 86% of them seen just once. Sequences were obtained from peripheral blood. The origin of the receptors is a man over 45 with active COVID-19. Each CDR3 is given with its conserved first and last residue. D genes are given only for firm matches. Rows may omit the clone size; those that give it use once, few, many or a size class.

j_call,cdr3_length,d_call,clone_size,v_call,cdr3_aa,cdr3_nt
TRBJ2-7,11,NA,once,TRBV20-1,CSASHPGEQYF,TGCAGTGCCTCCCACCCGGGCGAGCAGTACTTC
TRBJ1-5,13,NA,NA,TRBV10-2,CATRGFSNQPQHF,TGCGCCACCAGGGGCTTTAGCAATCAGCCCCAGCATTTT
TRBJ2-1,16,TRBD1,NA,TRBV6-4,CASSDSPGQGANEQFF,TGTGCCAGCAGTGACTCCCCCGGACAGGGGGCCAATGAGCAGTTCTTC
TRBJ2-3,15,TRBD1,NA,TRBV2,CASSTTGQGADTQYF,TGTGCCAGCTCCACGACAGGACAGGGGGCAGATACGCAGTATTTT
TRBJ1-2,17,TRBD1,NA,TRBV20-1,CSASQMTGQLSIYGYTF,TGCAGTGCTAGTCAAATGACAGGGCAACTCTCAATCTATGGCTACACCTTC
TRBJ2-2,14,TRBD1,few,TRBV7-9,CASSPTGDTGELFF,TGTGCCAGCAGCCCGACAGGGGACACCGGGGAGCTGTTTTTT
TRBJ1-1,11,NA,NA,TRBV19,CASSREPEAFF,TGTGCCAGTAGTAGGGAGCCTGAAGCTTTCTTT
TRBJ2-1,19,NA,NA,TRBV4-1,CASSQGTGLQEGPTNEQFF,TGCGCCAGCAGCCAGGGCACAGGATTACAGGAAGGCCCTACCAATGAGCAGTTCTTC
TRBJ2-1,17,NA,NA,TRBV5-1,CASSLEGSPSAGNEQFF,TGCGCCAGCAGCTTGGAGGGCAGCCCCAGTGCGGGCAATGAGCAGTTCTTC
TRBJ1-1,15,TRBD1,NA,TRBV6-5,CASSYSEVGGFEAFF,TGTGCCAGCAGTTACTCCGAGGTAGGGGGCTTTGAAGCTTTCTTT
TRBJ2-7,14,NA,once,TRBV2,CASSELGASYEQYF,TGTGCCAGCAGTGAGCTGGGCGCCTCCTACGAGCAGTACTTC
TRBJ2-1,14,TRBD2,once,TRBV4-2,CASSHSGSIHEQFF,TGTGCCAGCAGTCACAGCGGGAGCATACATGAGCAGTTCTTC
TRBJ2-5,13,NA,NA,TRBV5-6,CASSLRGQETQYF,TGTGCCAGCAGCTTGCGGGGGCAAGAGACCCAGTACTTC
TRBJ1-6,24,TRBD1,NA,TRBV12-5,CASGLVYHGGGTGADSWYNSPLHF,TGTGCTAGTGGTTTGGTATATCACGGAGGAGGGACAGGGGCCGACTCCTGGTATAATTCACCCCTCCACTTT
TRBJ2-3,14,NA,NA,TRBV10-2,CASKIVEYTDTQYF,TGCGCCAGCAAAATAGTAGAGTACACAGATACGCAGTATTTT
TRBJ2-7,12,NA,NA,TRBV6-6,CASGAGSYEQYF,TGTGCCAGCGGGGCGGGGTCCTACGAGCAGTACTTC
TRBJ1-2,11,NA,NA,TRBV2,CASSVNYGYTF,TGTGCCAGCAGCGTCAACTATGGCTACACCTTC
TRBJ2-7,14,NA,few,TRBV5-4,CASSNPGPTYEQYF,TGTGCCAGCAGCAACCCGGGTCCCACCTACGAGCAGTACTTC
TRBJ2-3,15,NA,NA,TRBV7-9,CASSLYQGSTDTQYF,TGTGCCAGCAGCTTATACCAGGGGTCGACAGATACGCAGTATTTT
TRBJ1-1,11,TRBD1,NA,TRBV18,CASSVGTGAFF,TGTGCCAGCTCGGTAGGGACAGGGGCTTTCTTT
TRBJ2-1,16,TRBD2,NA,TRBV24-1,CATSDSSGGHYNEQFF,TGTGCCACCAGTGACTCTAGCGGGGGGCACTACAATGAGCAGTTCTTC
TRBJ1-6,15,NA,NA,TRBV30,CAWSVPGGYNSPLHF,TGTGCCTGGAGTGTTCCGGGGGGTTATAATTCACCCCTCCACTTT
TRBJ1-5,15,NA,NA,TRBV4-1,CASSQDTGSNQPQHF,TGCGCCAGCAGCCAAGATACCGGTAGCAATCAGCCCCAGCATTTT
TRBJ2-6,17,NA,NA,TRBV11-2,CASSSRGSRSGANVLTF,TGTGCCAGCAGCTCTCGGGGGTCCCGCTCTGGGGCCAACGTCCTGACTTTC
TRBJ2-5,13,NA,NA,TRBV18,CASSPPSRETQYF,TGTGCCAGCTCACCACCCTCCCGGGAGACCCAGTACTTC
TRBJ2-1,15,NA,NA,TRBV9,CASTQMRASYNEQFF,TGTGCCAGCACCCAAATGCGGGCCTCCTACAATGAGCAGTTCTTC
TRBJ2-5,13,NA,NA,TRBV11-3,CASSLSRDATQYF,TGTGCCAGCAGCTTATCGCGGGACGCGACCCAGTACTTC
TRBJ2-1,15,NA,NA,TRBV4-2,CASSQAPPSYNEQFF,TGTGCCAGCAGCCAAGCCCCCCCGTCTTACAATGAGCAGTTCTTC
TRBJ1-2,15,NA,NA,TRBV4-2,CASSQEISFGYGYTF,TGTGCCAGCAGCCAAGAGATTAGCTTCGGCTATGGCTACACCTTC
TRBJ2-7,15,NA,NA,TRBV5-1,CASSFTAGRTYEQYF,TGCGCCAGCAGCTTCACGGCAGGGCGAACTTACGAGCAGTACTTC